A selection of T cell receptor beta chains follows, all from one sample in a study of blood T cell repertoires in COVID-19. Assay used: immunoSEQ multiplex PCR; TCRdb lists only in-frame clones, some missing. In the table there are over 60,000 clones, 85% to 90% of which are singletons. Sequenced sample: peripheral blood. Receptor source: a man in his 70s with active or convalescent COVID-19. CDR3s include the opening cysteine and the closing phenylalanine or tryptophan. The order of the fields is V gene, clone size, D gene, J gene, CDR3 protein, CDR3 DNA. The D gene is left open where the match is weak. Size is omitted from some rows. Given values are once, few, many or a class for expanded clones.

>TRBV2|NA|TRBD1|TRBJ1-6
CASSERTGQSSPLHF
TGTGCCAGCAGTGAGCGGACAGGGCAAAGCTCACCCCTCCACTTT
>TRBV4-2|NA|NA|TRBJ2-5
CASSQTGGTQYF
TGTGCCAGCAGCCAAACCGGGGGGACCCAGTACTTC
>TRBV2|once|NA|TRBJ2-3
CASSAYPTGTDTQYF
TGTGCCAGCAGTGCCTACCCGACTGGCACAGATACGCAGTATTTT
>TRBV7-9|NA|TRBD1|TRBJ2-7
CASSLQQGAAYEQYF
TGTGCCAGCAGCTTACAGCAGGGGGCTGCCTACGAGCAGTACTTC
>TRBV4-2|few|TRBD2|TRBJ2-7
CASSQDGGRTGEQYF
TGTGCCAGCAGCCAAGATGGCGGGAGAACGGGGGAGCAGTACTTC
>TRBV21-1|NA|NA|TRBJ1-1
CASSKRAGESEAFF
TGTGCCAGCAGCAAAAGAGCGGGGGAGTCTGAAGCTTTCTTT
>TRBV27|few|TRBD2|TRBJ2-7
CASSPLAGAYEQYF
TGTGCCAGCAGTCCTCTAGCGGGGGCCTACGAGCAGTACTTC
>TRBV4-1|NA|TRBD2|TRBJ2-3
CASRPSLTSGSSTDTQYF
TGCGCCAGCAGGCCAAGTCTGACTAGCGGGAGTAGCACAGATACGCAGTATTTT
>TRBV5-8|NA|TRBD2|TRBJ2-7
CASSLLHPGLAGPVSYEQYF
TGTGCCAGCAGCTTGTTACACCCGGGACTAGCGGGACCAGTTTCCTACGAGCAGTACTTC
>TRBV5-1|NA|TRBD1|TRBJ2-7
CASRDRANEQYF
TGCGCCAGCAGGGACAGGGCCAACGAGCAGTACTTC
>TRBV11-2|NA|TRBD1|TRBJ2-1
CASSVGTAYSYNEQFF
TGTGCCAGCAGCGTGGGGACAGCTTACTCCTACAATGAGCAGTTCTTC
>TRBV3-1/TRBV3-2|NA|NA|TRBJ1-1
CASSQDPGNTEAFF
TGTGCCAGCAGCCAAGATCCAGGAAACACTGAAGCTTTCTTT
>TRBV19|NA|TRBD2|TRBJ2-7
CASTPSGRREQYF
TGTGCCAGTACCCCTAGCGGGAGACGCGAGCAGTACTTC
>TRBV20-1|NA|TRBD1|TRBJ1-1
CSASRGRWYSEAFF
TGCAGTGCTAGTAGGGGGCGCTGGTACTCTGAAGCTTTCTTT
>TRBV7-9|once|NA|TRBJ1-2
CASSSYPGVGDYGYTF
TGTGCCAGCAGCTCGTACCCAGGGGTGGGAGACTATGGCTACACCTTC
>TRBV6-5|once|TRBD1|TRBJ2-1
CASRLAGGSYNEQFF
TGTGCCAGCAGGTTGGCAGGGGGCTCCTACAATGAGCAGTTCTTC
>TRBV5-6|NA|NA|TRBJ2-5
CASSFRYQETQYF
TGTGCCAGCAGCTTCCGGTACCAAGAGACCCAGTACTTC
>TRBV9|NA|TRBD1|TRBJ1-2
CASSVGGTVGRYGYTF
TGTGCCAGCAGCGTAGGTGGGACAGTGGGTCGGTATGGCTACACCTTC
>TRBV19|NA|NA|TRBJ1-2
CASSIAGRGYTF
TGTGCCAGTAGTATTGCGGGACGTGGCTACACCTTC
>TRBV2|once|TRBD1|TRBJ2-5
CASSVRPGQLFQETQYF
TGTGCCAGCAGTGTCCGACCGGGACAGCTGTTTCAAGAGACCCAGTACTTC
>TRBV4-3|NA|TRBD1|TRBJ1-2
CASSPGTGSGYTF
TGCGCCAGCAGCCCCGGGACAGGGAGTGGCTACACCTTC
>TRBV28|few|TRBD1|TRBJ1-2
CASSQGDYGYTF
TGTGCCAGCAGCCAGGGGGACTATGGCTACACCTTC
>TRBV2|NA|TRBD1|TRBJ2-7
CAIRGQYIYEQYF
TGTGCCATCCGGGGACAGTACATCTACGAGCAGTACTTC
>TRBV6-6|NA|TRBD1|TRBJ1-3
CASSYLQGRSGNTIYF
TGTGCCAGCAGTTACTTACAGGGGAGGAGTGGAAACACCATATATTTT
>TRBV9|few|NA|TRBJ2-2
CASSGRRTGELFF
TGTGCCAGCAGCGGTCGGAGGACCGGGGAGCTGTTTTTT
>TRBV19|few|TRBD1|TRBJ2-7
CASSGRGHHEQYF
TGTGCCAGTAGCGGCAGGGGGCATCACGAGCAGTACTTC
>TRBV30|NA|NA|TRBJ1-3
CAWSPNRDTSSGNTIYF
TGTGCCTGGAGTCCCAACCGGGACACAAGCTCTGGAAACACCATATATTTT
>TRBV7-9|NA|NA|TRBJ1-2
CASSLEGRGHTF
TGTGCCAGCAGCTTAGAGGGCAGGGGACACACCTTC
>TRBV5-1|NA|NA|TRBJ2-6
CASSLYSGANVLTF
TGCGCCAGCAGCTTGTACTCTGGGGCCAACGTCCTGACTTTC
>TRBV29-1|NA|NA|TRBJ2-3
CSVDGTDTQYF
TGCAGCGTTGACGGCACAGATACGCAGTATTTT
>TRBV30|few|NA|TRBJ1-5
CAWSTITSNQPQHF
TGTGCCTGGAGTACCATCACAAGCAATCAGCCCCAGCATTTT
>TRBV4-2|few|NA|TRBJ2-7
CASSQDGQGKGSYEQYF
TGTGCCAGCAGCCAAGATGGGCAGGGGAAAGGGTCCTACGAGCAGTACTTC
>TRBV9|NA|NA|TRBJ2-1
CASSPRLEAVYNEQFF
TGTGCCAGCAGCCCGAGACTGGAAGCCGTTTACAATGAGCAGTTCTTC
>TRBV9|NA|TRBD2|TRBJ2-1
CASSAPGTSGIIAYNEQFF
TGTGCCAGCAGCGCCCCCGGGACTAGCGGGATAATCGCCTACAATGAGCAGTTCTTC
>TRBV3-1/TRBV3-2|once|NA|TRBJ1-1
CASSPVVGGTEAFF
TGTGCCAGCAGCCCAGTTGTAGGGGGCACTGAAGCTTTCTTT
>TRBV9|NA|TRBD1|TRBJ1-2
CASSLRTGDYGYTF
TGTGCCAGCAGCCTAAGGACAGGGGACTATGGCTACACCTTC
>TRBV3-1/TRBV3-2|few|NA|TRBJ2-2
CASSQVPVGVITGELFF
TGTGCCAGCAGCCAAGTGCCAGTGGGAGTGATCACCGGGGAGCTGTTTTTT
>TRBV2|NA|NA|TRBJ1-4
CASKARVGATNEKLFF
TGTGCCAGCAAAGCCAGGGTTGGAGCAACTAATGAAAAACTGTTTTTT
>TRBV5-4|NA|NA|TRBJ1-4
CAIHGQGSEKLFF
TGTGCCATCCATGGGCAGGGGAGTGAAAAACTGTTTTTT
>TRBV7-2|NA|TRBD1|TRBJ2-7
CASSYSGGSYEQYF
TGTGCCAGCAGCTACTCAGGGGGCTCCTACGAGCAGTACTTC
>TRBV18|once|TRBD1|TRBJ1-3
CASSPVPGQVSSGNTIYF
TGTGCCAGCTCACCGGTACCGGGACAGGTCTCCTCTGGAAACACCATATATTTT
>TRBV6-6|NA|NA|TRBJ1-5
CASSRQPRSPQHF
TGTGCCAGCAGTAGACAACCACGATCGCCCCAGCATTTT
>TRBV29-1|NA|NA|TRBJ2-7
CSVEGALSGGIYEQYF
TGCAGCGTTGAAGGCGCGTTGAGTGGCGGGATCTACGAGCAGTACTTC
>TRBV27|few|TRBD2|TRBJ2-1
CASRLAGGSYNEQFF
TGTGCCAGCAGACTAGCGGGAGGGTCCTACAATGAGCAGTTCTTC
>TRBV7-3|NA|NA|TRBJ1-2
CASSSQVTAYGYTF
TGTGCCAGCAGCTCTCAGGTGACGGCCTATGGCTACACCTTC
>TRBV6-5|NA|NA|TRBJ2-5
CASSPAGSSQETQYF
TGTGCCAGCAGTCCCGCGGGGTCGTCCCAAGAGACCCAGTACTTC
>TRBV28|NA|NA|TRBJ1-2
CASSLSPGIRYTF
TGTGCCAGCAGTTTATCTCCAGGGATCCGCTACACCTTC
>TRBV3-1/TRBV3-2|NA|TRBD1|TRBJ2-5
CASSQVRTGGEETQYF
TGTGCCAGCAGCCAAGTTAGGACAGGGGGCGAAGAGACCCAGTACTTC